One and the same sample provided the 10 T cell receptor beta chains below, sequenced in a study of PD-L1 blockade in urothelial cancer. Sequenced by immunoSEQ multiplex PCR; TCRdb stores in-frame clones only, minus some. The table lists 55,000 to 70,000 clones, around 84% of them singletons. This sample comprised PBMCs, obtained around atezolizumab (anti-PD-L1) treatment. Receptor source: a man between 50 and 59 years old with urothelial cancer.

V usage is TRBV5-1 and J usage is TRBJ2-5; 15 nucleotides line up with TRBD2. CDR1 and CDR2 (germline): SGHRS, YFSETQ. The CDR3 sequence is 17 residues long. V dropped 4 bases and J dropped 0; count of bases not matched to a gene: 4. The CDR3 DNA reads as TGCGCCAGCAGCCCGGGGACTAGCGGGGGGTACCAAGAGACCCAGTACTTC. Translated, it gives CASSPGTSGGYQETQYF.

V gene TRBV7-9 combines with J gene TRBJ2-7; no clear D. Trimming removed 5 bases from V and 5 bases from J, with 16 bases in between. The CDR3 consists of 14 residues. Germline assignment: CDR1 SEHNR and CDR2 FQNEAQ (reference sequence). The DNA of the CDR3 is TGTGCCAGCAGCCTCACGGGTATTCAGAACGAGCAGTACTTC. Encoded protein: CASSLTGIQNEQYF.

The count of this clone is one. The rearrangement uses TRBV29-1 and TRBJ2-1, with 9 bases aligning to TRBD1. After removal of 5 bases from V and 9 bases from J, the junction contained 17 bases not matched to a gene. The germline gives CDR1 SQVTM, CDR2 ANQGSEA. This CDR3 comprises 16 residues. CDR3 in DNA: TGCAGCGTTTGGTGCCCACAGGGGGCTCCGGAGTGTGAGCAGTTCTTC. Amino acid sequence: CSVWCPQGAPECEQFF.

This chain links TRBV5-1 with TRBJ2-2; 9 nucleotides agree with TRBD1. Germline CDR1 SGHRS, CDR2 YFSETQ. V shed 7 bases and J 3 bases; nucleotides not matched to a gene: 7. This CDR3 has 15 amino acids. Here the CDR3 DNA reads TGCGCCAGCGGAGGGACAGGGCGGGACACCGGGGAGCTGTTTTTT. This gives the protein CASGGTGRDTGELFF.

The CDR3 nucleotides read TGTGCCAGCAGCCCCAACCGCGGAGGGGTCACGTACACTGAAGCTTTCTTT. Amino acids: CASSPNRGGVTYTEAFF. V usage is TRBV9 and J usage is TRBJ1-1, with a possible D match to TRBD1 (5 bases). V was trimmed by 4 bases and J by 3 bases, leaving 22 bases between them. CDR3 length equals 17 residues. In germline, CDR1 is SGDLS, CDR2 YYNGEE.

This clone was seen just once. This sequence joins TRBV6-5 and TRBJ2-3; D remains ambiguous. Germline CDR1 and CDR2: MNHEY and SVGAGI. V was shortened by 2 bases and J by 3 bases, with 15 bases between the two germline ends. The CDR3 loop spans 16 amino acids. The CDR3: CASSYQSGQGTDTQYF. DNA of the CDR3: TGTGCCAGCAGTTACCAATCAGGCCAAGGAACAGATACGCAGTATTTT.

V is TRBV5-1 and J is TRBJ1-4, with D possibly matching TRBD1 (5 bases). The CDR3 is 14 amino acids. Trimming removed 5 bases at V and 0 bases at J, with 8 bases between. Germline CDR1 is SGHRS and CDR2 is YFSETQ. The CDR3 is CASRGLATNEKLFF. CDR3 nucleotides: TGCGCCAGCAGGGGGCTAGCAACTAATGAAAAACTGTTTTTT.

The gene calls are TRBV6-5 and TRBJ2-7; D is undetermined. Trimming removed 8 bases from V and 1 base from J, with 12 bases in between. CDR1 and CDR2 (germline): MNHEY, SVGAGI. There are 13 residues in the CDR3. CDR3 in DNA: TGTGCCAGCGGCTCAGCGAAGTCCTACGAGCAGTACTTC. It codes for CASGSAKSYEQYF.

The J gene is TRBJ2-7, the V gene TRBV7-2, with 8 positions matching TRBD2. CDR1 and CDR2 (germline): SGHTA, FQGNSA. The CDR3 length is 14 residues. After removal of 4 bases from V and 4 bases from J, the junction contained 6 bases not matched to a gene. The CDR3 coding sequence is TGTGCCAGCAGCTACGTGGCGGGAGGATACGAGCAGTACTTC. It codes for CASSYVAGGYEQYF.

The V and J genes are TRBV6-1 and TRBJ2-1, with 10 bases identical to TRBD2. The germline V gene encodes CDR1 MNHNS and CDR2 SASEGT. V lost 5 bases, J lost 1 base, and 11 bases stayed unmatched. The CDR3 runs 18 residues. Here the CDR3 reads CASSKGISGRTSYNEQFF. The CDR3 nucleotides are TGTGCCAGCAGTAAAGGAATTAGCGGGAGGACATCCTACAATGAGCAGTTCTTC.